The clone carrying this TCR beta chain was detected once. Antigen specificity is unknown. Amplification used 60 Vbeta primers and 13 Jbeta primers. Here immunoSEQ multiplex PCR was the method, and the copy in TCRdb shows in-frame clones only, minus some. Found here are 74,000 or so clones, under 80% of them singletons; the top ten hold around 5.1%. This specimen comes from a study of cytomegalovirus exposure and HLA in healthy donors. Looking at the study overall: Unique TCRs from HLA-typed donors, 80 million to 90 million of them, were held in an early data release. Study-wide findings and caveats: When analyzed later, a missense DCLRE1C variant was found to be linked to TCR beta V- and J-gene trimming. As was reported, the HLA-A and HLA-B alleles of most subjects were accurately predicted from TCR beta sequences. Segments of the TCR beta V type were, in most cases, productive about 87% or about 30% of the time in an earlier analysis.

This CDR3 region has 14 residues. Germline-derived CDR1 and CDR2 are WSHSY and SAAADI. Trimming cost V 2 bases and J 6 bases, with 8 bases left between them. The sequenced material came from PBMCs. The sequence came from a male donor in good health and CMV-seropositive. The chain is built from TRBV10-2 and TRBJ1-6; the D gene is possibly TRBD1 (5 bases). CDR3 residues: CASSEPGLNSPLHF. In nucleotides, the CDR3 is TGCGCCAGCAGTGAGCCGGGACTTAATTCACCCCTCCACTTT.